This T cell receptor (beta chain) stems from a study of response to subunit inactivated influenza vaccine (dated by TCRdb to the late 2010s). In the study overall: Deep quantitative T cell receptor repertoire profiling was used in the study to track responses to a trivalent subunit inactivated influenza vaccine.

General conclusions and limits of the study: The authors proposed that each seasonal influenza vaccination may bring in only a limited number of new T cells.

Taken from cysteine to phenylalanine, the CDR3 has 13 residues. The only DNA kept is the CDR3, 39 bases in frame from the first base. Based on the germline V gene, the CDR1 and CDR2 sequences are KGHDR and SFDVKD. V sheds 0 bases and J sheds 4 bases, leaving 6 bases between their ends. A note on this clonotype: Its antigen remains unidentified. Base qualities are not recorded, but no much larger clone differs from it by a single base.

Libraries came from RT-PCR. The run used an Illumina HiSeq 2500. In-frame beta chains were kept once TCRdb had trimmed the public reads at Q25 with fastp and called clones with MiXCR. Rows with a matching CDR3 protein are joined into one entry that keeps the most common DNA and genes. This sample holds under 950,000 distinct CDR3 sequences; 20% to 25% were observed only once. The ten biggest clones cover 9.5% to 13% of the sample. This TCR came from a man in his forties or fifties who received an inactivated influenza vaccine. Donor details come from another sample of the same person, matched by shared clones. The specimen was PBMCs from blood, collected 5 to 6 days after vaccination. The chain is encoded by TRBV24-1 joined to TRBJ2-7, with the D gene call left open. In nucleotide form, the sequence is TGTGCCACCAGTGATTTGCGCCGGTACGAGCAGTACTTC. Its product reads: CATSDLRRYEQYF.